A selection of T cell receptor beta chains follows, all from one sample in a study of beta chain features in type 1 diabetes. TCRdb keeps only in-frame clones here, not all; method: immunoSEQ multiplex PCR. The sample lists over 150,000 clones; around 10% were seen once. Sequencing used central memory CD4+ T cells from blood. These receptors all stem from a young man with type 1 diabetes. The CDR3 runs from the conserved cysteine through the conserved F or W. The D gene is left open where the match is weak. Clone size appears in some rows only: once, few, many, or a class for an expanded clone.

clone size	D gene	V gene	J gene	CDR3 protein	CDR3 DNA
NA	TRBD2	TRBV19	TRBJ2-1	CASSNPSGRRDEQFF	TGTGCCAGTAGTAACCCTAGCGGGAGAAGGGATGAGCAGTTCTTC
few	NA	TRBV5-1	TRBJ2-3	CASRQGGASFGDTQYF	TGCGCCAGCAGGCAAGGAGGGGCCTCCTTTGGAGATACGCAGTATTTT
few	NA	TRBV7-3	TRBJ1-2	CASSVGGADGYTF	TGTGCCAGCAGTGTCGGAGGGGCCGACGGCTACACCTTC
few	NA	TRBV6-5	TRBJ2-4	CASSYGRAKNIQYF	TGTGCCAGCAGTTACGGGAGGGCCAAAAACATTCAGTACTTC
NA	TRBD1	TRBV5-1	TRBJ2-2	CASSLDDRAGELFF	TGCGCCAGCAGCTTGGATGACAGGGCCGGGGAGCTGTTTTTT
few	TRBD2	TRBV7-2	TRBJ2-4	CASSLATAGNIQYF	TGTGCCAGCAGCTTAGCTACAGCGGGGAACATTCAGTACTTC
few	NA	TRBV2	TRBJ1-5	CASSVPGNQPQHF	TGTGCCAGCAGTGTCCCCGGGAATCAGCCCCAGCATTTT
few	TRBD2	TRBV5-4	TRBJ2-7	CASSAGGGYEQYF	TGTGCCAGCAGCGCGGGAGGGGGGTACGAGCAGTACTTC
NA	TRBD2	TRBV6-4	TRBJ2-3	CASRREHSTDTQYF	TGTGCCAGCAGGCGGGAGCATAGCACAGATACGCAGTATTTT
few	NA	TRBV28	TRBJ1-3	CASSRGGSDRNTIYF	TGTGCCAGCAGCCGGGGGGGCAGCGATCGAAACACCATATATTTT
few	TRBD2	TRBV2	TRBJ2-7	CASQVRAGGSYEQYF	TGTGCCAGCCAGGTGAGAGCGGGAGGTTCCTACGAGCAGTACTTC
NA	NA	TRBV29-1	TRBJ2-5	CSVGRQQQETQYF	TGCAGCGTTGGAAGACAGCAACAAGAGACCCAGTACTTC
NA	NA	TRBV2	TRBJ1-5	CASSEREGNQPQHF	TGTGCCAGCAGTGAGAGGGAGGGCAATCAGCCCCAGCATTTT
few	TRBD1	TRBV5-4	TRBJ2-2	CASSWGTGDTGELFF	TGTGCCAGCAGCTGGGGGACAGGGGACACCGGGGAGCTGTTTTTT
few	TRBD1	TRBV10-3	TRBJ1-3	CAISESTGTGQANF	TGTGCCATCAGTGAGTCTACTGGAACGGGACAGGCTAATTTT
few	TRBD1	TRBV28	TRBJ1-5	CASSSRQGSTSVPQHF	TGTGCCAGCAGTTCCCGACAGGGGTCTACAAGTGTCCCCCAGCATTTT
NA	TRBD2	TRBV5-1	TRBJ2-1	CASSLEGLAGGVSYNEQFF	TGCGCCAGCAGCTTAGAGGGACTAGCGGGAGGAGTCTCCTACAATGAGCAGTTCTTC
few	TRBD2	TRBV5-6	TRBJ2-1	CASSYGGSSYNEQFF	TGTGCCAGCAGCTACGGGGGGAGCTCCTACAATGAGCAGTTCTTC
NA	NA	TRBV5-1	TRBJ1-1	CASSSREGGEAFF	TGCGCCAGCAGCTCTAGGGAGGGCGGTGAAGCTTTCTTT
NA	TRBD1	TRBV5-1	TRBJ2-1	CASSPGQRYNEQFF	TGCGCCAGCAGCCCGGGACAGCGGTACAATGAGCAGTTCTTC
NA	NA	TRBV7-9	TRBJ1-1	CASSPGGAGLTEAFF	TGTGCCAGCAGCCCGGGAGGGGCAGGGCTCACTGAAGCTTTCTTT
few	TRBD2	TRBV7-9	TRBJ2-7	CASSPGLAGSYEQYF	TGTGCCAGCAGCCCAGGACTAGCGGGGTCCTACGAGCAGTACTTC
many	NA	TRBV9	TRBJ2-7	CASSVAVSSYEQYF	TGTGCCAGCAGCGTAGCGGTTAGCTCCTACGAGCAGTACTTC
NA	TRBD1	TRBV5-1	TRBJ2-2	CASSLGQASVTGELFF	TGCGCCAGCAGCCTGGGACAGGCCTCGGTCACCGGGGAGCTGTTTTTT
NA	TRBD1	TRBV7-8	TRBJ1-2	CASSSNQGANGYTF	TGTGCCAGCAGCTCGAACCAGGGGGCAAATGGCTACACCTTC
NA	NA	TRBV15	TRBJ1-1	CATSQLEDTEAFF	TGTGCCACCTCTCAGTTGGAGGACACTGAAGCTTTCTTT
few	NA	TRBV19	TRBJ2-1	CASSIKRTVYNEQFF	TGTGCCAGTAGTATAAAGCGTACTGTCTACAATGAGCAGTTCTTC
few	TRBD2	TRBV6-5	TRBJ2-1	CASSYDLEASGGGQFF	TGTGCCAGCAGTTACGACCTCGAAGCTAGCGGGGGGGGGCAGTTCTTC
NA	TRBD2	TRBV18	TRBJ2-1	CASSPGLAGVNEQFF	TGTGCCAGCTCACCCGGACTAGCGGGAGTCAATGAGCAGTTCTTC
few	TRBD1	TRBV28	TRBJ1-2	CASSTGTGMGYGYTF	TGTGCCAGCAGTACCGGGACAGGGATGGGCTATGGCTACACCTTC
NA	TRBD2	TRBV5-8	TRBJ2-5	CASSLEGAGVETQYF	TGTGCCAGCAGCTTGGAAGGGGCGGGAGTGGAGACCCAGTACTTC
NA	NA	TRBV18	TRBJ2-5	CASSPPAGAVETQYF	TGTGCCAGCTCACCACCGGCAGGGGCGGTGGAGACCCAGTACTTC
NA	TRBD2	TRBV29-1	TRBJ2-3	CSVGLAGALRTDTQYF	TGCAGCGTGGGACTAGCGGGAGCCTTGCGTACAGATACGCAGTATTTT
few	NA	TRBV27	TRBJ2-1	CASSLFGGGYNEQFF	TGTGCCAGCAGTTTATTTGGGGGAGGCTACAATGAGCAGTTCTTC
few	NA	TRBV15	TRBJ2-5	CATSRDKNYQETQYF	TGTGCCACCAGCAGAGATAAAAACTACCAAGAGACCCAGTACTTC
NA	TRBD2	TRBV20-1	TRBJ2-5	CSASGRETQYF	TGCAGTGCCAGCGGGAGGGAGACCCAGTACTTC
NA	TRBD2	TRBV9	TRBJ2-1	CASSVSSGRAVQHEQFF	TGTGCCAGCAGCGTATCTAGCGGGAGGGCCGTTCAGCATGAGCAGTTCTTC
few	TRBD2	TRBV29-1	TRBJ2-1	CSVASGSSSYNEQFF	TGCAGCGTCGCTAGCGGGAGCAGCTCCTACAATGAGCAGTTCTTC
NA	TRBD1	TRBV5-1	TRBJ2-7	CASSRWTGGEEQYF	TGCGCCAGCAGTCGCTGGACAGGGGGGGAAGAGCAGTACTTC
few	NA	TRBV7-3	TRBJ2-1	CASSLNFARGGNEQFF	TGTGCCAGCAGCCTTAACTTTGCTAGAGGGGGCAATGAGCAGTTCTTC
few	NA	TRBV28	TRBJ2-7	CASRTAGTYEQYF	TGTGCCAGCAGGACGGCAGGGACCTACGAGCAGTACTTC
few	NA	TRBV10-3	TRBJ1-1	CAISEVRDNEAFF	TGTGCCATCAGTGAGGTCAGGGATAATGAAGCTTTCTTT
few	NA	TRBV11-1	TRBJ2-4	CASSSTPGVAKNIQYF	TGTGCCAGCAGCTCAACACCAGGGGTTGCCAAAAACATTCAGTACTTC
few	TRBD1	TRBV7-2	TRBJ2-3	CASSLALGQGFGTDTQYF	TGTGCCAGCAGCTTAGCGCTAGGACAGGGTTTCGGCACAGATACGCAGTATTTT